The 15 T cell receptor beta chains in this list originate from one sample, sequenced in a study of T-cell memory formation after mild COVID-19 listed by TCRdb under 2021. Library prep was done by 5' RACE. TCRdb shows the sequencer as Illumina NovaSeq 6000. TCRdb reanalyzed the raw reads on its own, using fastp at Q25 for trimming and MiXCR for clone calling, and kept in-frame beta chains. Rows with one shared CDR3 protein collapse into an entry with the most common genes and DNA. The sample has 400,000 or so distinct CDR3 sequences on record, around a fifth of them singletons. Jointly, the top ten make up 9.5% to 15% of the sample. The material sequenced was PBMCs or a T cell subset sorted from them (not recorded which). Receptors originate from an adult woman who had mild COVID-19 (a few samples of this study predate the infection). The sample titles of this study are shuffled in the database, so cell type and time point are left out; the donor was told from shared clones.

This clonotype was picked up a small number of times. The V and J genes are TRBV10-3 and TRBJ2-3; 8 bases match TRBD2. The CDR3 totals 14 residues. V shed 5 bases and J 1 base; nucleotides not matched to a gene: 2. From germline, CDR1 is ENHRY and CDR2 SYGVKD. CDR3 nucleotides: TGTGCCATCAGTCCAGCGGGAGGCACAGATACGCAGTATTTT. Amino acids: CAISPAGGTDTQYF.

The chain has TRBV7-6 and TRBJ2-5; 12 bases are a match to TRBD2. CDR3 length equals 16 residues. Germline V gene sequence: CDR1 SGHVS, CDR2 FNYEAQ. Trimming took 4 bases from V and 5 from J; bases not matched to a gene: 8. The CDR3 spells CASSSLAGGPGETQYF. The CDR3 coding sequence is TGTGCCAGCAGCTCCCTAGCGGGAGGGCCGGGGGAGACCCAGTACTTC.

The rearrangement links TRBV5-1 to TRBJ2-2; TRBD1 might be the D (6 bases). Germline values: CDR1 SGHRS, CDR2 YFSETQ. The CDR3 extends over 15 amino acids. V gave up 5 bases and J gave up 2 bases, with 13 bases separating them. The CDR3 protein is CASRRGQRNTGELFF. CDR3 nucleotide sequence: TGCGCCAGCAGGAGAGGACAGAGAAACACCGGGGAGCTGTTTTTT.

This clonotype was counted at least ten times. The V and J genes are TRBV5-1 and TRBJ2-3; 10 nucleotides line up with TRBD2. This CDR3 comprises 16 residues. V lost 2 bases to trimming and J lost 2 bases; unmatched junction nucleotides: 5. CDR1 and CDR2 from the germline V gene are SGHRS and YFSETQ. The DNA of the CDR3 is TGCGCCAGCAGCTTAGCGGGGGGGCGGACCACAGATACGCAGTATTTT. Translation gives CASSLAGGRTTDTQYF.

This rearrangement joins TRBV5-1 to TRBJ2-7; TRBD1 agrees at 8 bases. The length of the CDR3 is 16 residues. V was clipped by 0 bases and J by 6 bases; unmatched bases: 11. Germline V lookup: CDR1 SGHRS, CDR2 YFSETQ. The CDR3, as DNA: TGCGCCAGCAGCTTGGGAAGGACAGGGATATATAGCGAGCAGTACTTC. Translating gives CASSLGRTGIYSEQYF. Combining the CDR3 with reference TRBV5-1 and TRBJ2-7 gives the whole variable domain KAGVTQTPRYLIKTRGQQVTLSCSPISGHRSVSWYQQTPGQGLQFLFEYFSETQRNKGNFPGRFSGRQFSNSRSEMNVSTLELGDSALYLCASSLGRTGIYSEQYFGPGTRLTVT.

In this sample, this clonotype turned up a few times. The chain is built from TRBV5-1 and TRBJ2-3; D remains unclear. Germline-derived CDR1 and CDR2 are SGHRS and YFSETQ. V shed 0 bases and J shed 4 bases, with 12 bases lying between them. This CDR3 spans 15 amino acids. The CDR3 DNA is TGCGCCAGCAGCTTGGACCCTAGTGCCGCAGATACGCAGTATTTT. As protein: CASSLDPSAADTQYF.

This clonotype was observed a few times. This chain joins TRBV14 and TRBJ1-6, with D perhaps TRBD1 (5 bases). V lost 4 bases to trimming and J lost 3 bases, with 7 bases between them. The germline V gene encodes CDR1 SGHDN and CDR2 FVKESK. The CDR3 covers 14 residues. The CDR3 sequence is CASSRDFYNSPLHF. The CDR3 DNA sequence: TGTGCCAGCAGCCGGGACTTCTATAATTCACCCCTCCACTTT.

This clonotype was counted ten times or more. This chain connects TRBV5-1 to TRBJ2-1, with D possibly being TRBD1 (5 bases). This CDR3 is 15 amino acids long. V lost 0 bases to trimming and J lost 2 bases, with 9 bases between them. Looked up from germline, CDR1 is SGHRS and CDR2 is YFSETQ. Here the CDR3 reads CASSLGRGAYNEQFF. The CDR3, as DNA: TGCGCCAGCAGCTTGGGAAGGGGTGCCTACAATGAGCAGTTCTTC.

V usage is TRBV29-1 and J usage is TRBJ2-7; the D gene is possibly TRBD1 (5 bases). Germline lookup yields CDR1 SQVTM and CDR2 ANQGSEA. The CDR3 is made up of 12 amino acids. The ends were cut back, 6 bases at V and 3 bases at J, with 12 bases in the middle. CDR3 protein: CSVMDRGYEQYF. The CDR3 nucleotides read TGCAGCGTAATGGATAGGGGCTACGAGCAGTACTTC.

This clonotype has more than one count but fewer than ten. The V gene is TRBV7-6, the J gene TRBJ2-7; tentatively, D is TRBD1 (6 bases). The germline V gene encodes CDR1 SGHVS and CDR2 FNYEAQ. Trimming pared 1 base from V and 0 bases from J, leaving 10 bases between. This CDR3 is built from 15 residues. DNA of the CDR3: TGTGCCAGCAGCTTAGAGACAGGTCCCTCCTACGAGCAGTACTTC. Residues: CASSLETGPSYEQYF.

This clonotype was counted between two and nine times. DNA of the CDR3: TGTGCCAGCAGCCCAATCGGGAGGGACAGGGAATCTGGCGGGAGTCGGCATGAGCAGTTCTTC. Its translation: CASSPIGRDRESGGSRHEQFF. The chain employs TRBV7-9 and TRBJ2-1, with D possibly being TRBD1 (9 bases). Trimming took 5 bases from V and 8 from J, leaving 37 bases between them. CDR1 is SEHNR, CDR2 FQNEAQ, per germline (reference sequence). This CDR3 is built from 21 residues.

This clonotype turned up a few times. The chain's CDR3 is CASSLAHGSNTEAFF. The CDR3 bases are TGTGCCAGCAGCTTGGCCCATGGGTCGAACACTGAAGCTTTCTTT. The rearrangement joins TRBV5-5 to TRBJ1-1, with D hard to call. Germline V gives CDR1 SGHKS, CDR2 YYEKEE (reference sequence). The ends were cut back, 0 bases at V and 1 base at J, with 10 bases in the middle. This CDR3 region has 15 residues.

By its share, this clonotype is medium-sized. This chain joins TRBV2 and TRBJ2-1; D might be TRBD1 or TRBD2, each matching 5 bases. Germline V gene lookup returns CDR1 SNHLY and CDR2 FYNNEI. The V end lost 6 bases, the J end lost 1 base, and 10 bases lay between the germline ends. The CDR3 is 14 amino acids. The CDR3 nucleotides read TGTGCCAGCAGGGGAGAGGGGTCCTACAATGAGCAGTTCTTC. This codes for CASRGEGSYNEQFF.

V and J are TRBV9 and TRBJ1-1; TRBD1 matches 9 bases. The V gene end was trimmed by 2 bases and the J gene end by 3 bases; junction bases not matched to a gene: 5. The germline V gene has CDR1 SGDLS and CDR2 YYNGEE. The CDR3 sequence is 15 residues long. CDR3 bases: TGTGCCAGCAGCGTCACCGGGACAGGGTACACTGAAGCTTTCTTT. Translating gives CASSVTGTGYTEAFF.

This clonotype was picked up a small number of times. The J gene is TRBJ2-4, the V gene TRBV6-5; D unclear. This CDR3 contains 13 residues. V lost 7 bases and J lost 0, with 7 bases in between. The germline CDR1 and CDR2 sequences are MNHEY and SVGAGI. CDR3 residues: CASIGPAKNIQYF. Here the CDR3 DNA reads TGTGCCAGCATAGGGCCAGCCAAAAACATTCAGTACTTC.